This section outlines one T cell receptor (beta chain) sequence together with its context. Its specificity is unknown. The study reverse transcribed the entire isolated RNA, so it sequenced expressed TCRB transcripts. Naive, central memory and regulatory T cell samples yielded around 3.6 million reads on average. Sequenced by immunoSEQ multiplex PCR; TCRdb stores in-frame clones only, minus some. This table has a few hundred thousand clones, approximately 10% appearing once. The CDR3 extends over 13 amino acids. Deletions cut 2 bases from V and 2 bases from J, with 6 bases between. The germline gives CDR1 KGHSH, CDR2 LQKENI. Purities in excess of 95% were seen in all sorted populations. This sample stems from a study of beta chain features in type 1 diabetes. Broader study findings: For patients and controls alike, PCR might favor shorter templates to the same degree.

The chain couples TRBV18 to TRBJ1-1; D is ambiguous. This TCR was sampled from a woman in her twenties or thirties in good health. Sequencing was carried out using naive CD4+ T cells from blood. CDR3 region: CASSPIYNTEAFF. The CDR3 coding sequence is TGTGCCAGCTCACCAATCTATAACACTGAAGCTTTCTTT.